What follows are 20 T cell receptor beta chains derived from one specimen sequenced in a study of T cells in Graves' hyperthyroidism and ophthalmopathy. Amplified regions were TCR beta CDR3 sequences from RNA transcripts. The study used the HTBI primer set for a first-round RT-PCR of the TCR CDR3. TCRdb reprocessed the multiplex PCR reads via MiXCR and lists one record per CDR3 protein. The sample includes 300,000 to 400,000 distinct CDR3 sequences, approximately 15% of them seen just once. Sequenced input: blood. The receptors here all came from a woman aged 30 to 39 with Graves' hyperthyroidism.

This clonotype has a count of ten or more. The rearrangement uses TRBV18 and TRBJ1-1; no reliable D call. Deletions cut 8 bases from V and 7 bases from J, with 17 bases between. CDR3 size: 13 residues. Germline loops: CDR1 KGHSH, CDR2 LQKENI. The CDR3, as DNA: TGTGCCAGCCTCCGGGAGGGTAAGGATGAAGCTTTCTTT. This gives the protein CASLREGKDEAFF.

At least ten counts were recorded for this clonotype. The J gene is TRBJ1-5, the V gene TRBV12-3 or TRBV12-4; TRBD1 agrees at 7 bases. This CDR3 contains 17 residues. With 6 bases clipped from V and 0 bases from J, the junction kept 11 bases outside the gene matches. CDR3 DNA: TGTGCCAGCAGCGACCGGGACAGCTTTTATAGCAATCAGCCCCAGCATTTT. Its protein is CASSDRDSFYSNQPQHF.

This clonotype occurred a few times. This chain uses TRBV5-1 with TRBJ1-4; D is perhaps TRBD1 (6 bases). This CDR3 is built from 15 residues. V lost 3 bases to trimming and J lost 7 bases, with 16 bases between them. In germline, CDR1 is SGHRS, CDR2 YFSETQ. CDR3 amino acids: CASSSQGGWGEKLFF. The CDR3, as DNA: TGCGCCAGCAGCTCACAGGGTGGTTGGGGTGAAAAACTGTTTTTT.

This clonotype occurred many times. J is TRBJ2-2 and V is TRBV2; no reliable D call. CDR1 is SNHLY and CDR2 is FYNNEI in the germline V gene. The CDR3 runs 12 residues. Trimming took off 6 bases at V and 7 bases at J, with 9 bases between the two ends. The CDR3 sequence is CASSLPIGELFF. CDR3 bases: TGTGCCAGCAGCCTCCCCATCGGGGAGCTGTTTTTT. Together with reference TRBV2 and TRBJ2-2, the CDR3 gives the full variable domain: EPEVTQTPSHQVTQMGQEVILRCVPISNHLYFYWYRQILGQKVEFLVSFYNNEISEKSEIFDDQFSVERPDGSNFTLKIRSTKLEDSAMYFCASSLPIGELFFGEGSRLTVL.

The DNA for the CDR3 is TGCGCCAGCAGCCCCGGCCCGTCGGAAGACGAGCAGTACTTC. It codes for CASSPGPSEDEQYF. The V gene is TRBV5-1, the J gene TRBJ2-7, with D hard to call. The CDR3 has 14 amino acids. V lost 4 bases, J lost 5 bases, and 16 bases lay in between. Looked up from germline, CDR1 is SGHRS and CDR2 is YFSETQ.

V and J are TRBV27 and TRBJ2-7; D assignment may be TRBD1 or TRBD2 (6 bases each). V lost 7 bases and J lost 6, with 16 bases in between. The CDR3 contains 13 residues. Looked up from germline, CDR1 is MNHEY and CDR2 is SMNVEV (reference sequence). The CDR3 loop reads CASTRGPHLEQYF. For the CDR3, the DNA is TGTGCCAGCACCCGGGGGCCCCATCTCGAGCAGTACTTC.

V and J are TRBV6-1 and TRBJ1-5; D unclear. The germline V gene has CDR1 MNHNS and CDR2 SASEGT. V was pared by 5 bases and J by 8 bases, with 13 bases between. The CDR3 is made up of 13 amino acids. Here the CDR3 reads CASSPRPREPQHF. Here the CDR3 DNA reads TGTGCCAGCAGTCCCCGACCGAGGGAGCCCCAGCATTTT.

The chain combines TRBV20-1 with TRBJ2-7; D is ambiguous. The CDR3 runs to 13 residues. Looked up from germline, CDR1 is DFQATT and CDR2 is SNEGSKA (reference sequence). The germline V and J ends were trimmed by 3 bases and 3 bases, with 12 bases remaining between them. CDR3 protein: CSARADRIYEQYF. CDR3 sequence (DNA): TGCAGTGCTAGGGCGGATAGGATCTACGAGCAGTACTTC.

This clonotype was detected ten times or more. The chain couples TRBV12-3 or TRBV12-4 to TRBJ2-2; D unresolved. Deletions cut 5 bases from V and 3 bases from J, with 4 bases between. The CDR3 extends over 12 amino acids. The CDR3 DNA sequence: TGTGCCAGCAGTACCTACACCGGGGAGCTGTTTTTT. Translation gives CASSTYTGELFF.

The chain has TRBV11-2 and TRBJ2-5; D is undetermined. The germline CDR1 and CDR2 sequences are SGHAT and FQNNGV. The germline V and J ends were trimmed by 0 bases and 4 bases, with 9 bases remaining between them. The CDR3 sequence is 14 residues long. The CDR3 reads CASSLDRDRETQYF. The DNA of the CDR3 is TGTGCCAGCAGCTTAGACCGAGACCGAGAGACCCAGTACTTC.

The chain links TRBV12-3 or TRBV12-4 to TRBJ2-7; D perhaps matches TRBD1 (6 bases). This CDR3 comprises 14 residues. Between the trimmed V and J ends, which lost 5 bases and 0 bases, there was a span of 11 bases. The CDR3 region is CASSEGGSSYEQYF. CDR3 DNA: TGTGCCAGCAGTGAAGGGGGTAGCTCCTACGAGCAGTACTTC.

This clonotype came up many times. In DNA form, the CDR3 reads TGTGCCAGCAGCTTTCCGGGACGAAACTACGAGCAGTACTTC. As protein: CASSFPGRNYEQYF. J is TRBJ2-7 and V is TRBV13; either TRBD1 or TRBD2 may supply D (5 bases each). Trimming shortened V by 3 bases and J by 3 bases, and 12 bases separated the two germline ends. From germline, CDR1 is PRHDT and CDR2 FYEKMQ (reference sequence). The CDR3 has 14 amino acids.

The CDR3 DNA follows: TGCAGCGGCCGGGGGATCAGGGGATCCCTGCCCTTCTCATTCAATGAGCAGTTCTTC. This sequence encodes CSGRGIRGSLPFSFNEQFF. The genes are TRBV29-1 and TRBJ2-1; D assignment may be TRBD1 or TRBD2 (6 bases each). Germline V CDR1 and CDR2: SQVTM, ANQGSEA. V dropped 7 bases and J dropped 6 bases, with 34 bases sitting between them. This CDR3 is built from 19 residues.

The genes are TRBV5-6 and TRBJ2-7; D unclear. Per the germline V gene, CDR1 is SGHDT and CDR2 is YYEEEE. This CDR3 spans 15 amino acids. The V end was cut by 4 bases, the J end by 3 bases, with 17 bases between. The CDR3 sequence is CASSGREVGLYEQYF. The CDR3, as DNA: TGTGCCAGCAGCGGCCGAGAGGTTGGGCTCTACGAGCAGTACTTC.

The chain couples TRBV4-1 to TRBJ2-7, with D tentatively TRBD1 (5 bases). The germline gives CDR1 MGHRA, CDR2 YSYEKL. The length of the CDR3 is 15 residues. Between the trimmed V and J ends, which lost 2 bases and 2 bases, there was a span of 13 bases. The CDR3 DNA reads as TGCGCCAGCAGCCAACTGCCAGGGATGACCTACGAGCAGTACTTC. Amino acid sequence: CASSQLPGMTYEQYF.

This clonotype was observed a few times. The J gene is TRBJ1-2, the V gene TRBV5-1; 8 positions agree with TRBD1. The CDR3 is 12 residues long. CDR1 and CDR2 from the germline V gene are SGHRS and YFSETQ. J lost 7 bases, V lost 4 bases, and 3 bases had no gene match. The CDR3 here is CASSADRGGYTF. The CDR3 DNA sequence: TGCGCCAGCAGCGCTGACAGGGGTGGCTACACCTTC.

This clonotype was seen ten or more times. V usage is TRBV28 and J usage is TRBJ2-5; D gene ambiguous. This CDR3 spans 13 amino acids. Germline CDR1 MDHEN, CDR2 SYDVKM. Deletions cut 7 bases from V and 0 bases from J, with 9 bases between. The CDR3 region is CASIGGHQETQYF. CDR3 coding DNA: TGTGCCAGCATCGGTGGGCACCAAGAGACCCAGTACTTC.

This clonotype was recorded at least ten times. This chain joins TRBV28 and TRBJ2-5; no reliable D call. In germline, CDR1 is MDHEN, CDR2 SYDVKM. The CDR3 spans 13 residues. Trimming shortened V by 7 bases and J by 1 base, and 10 bases separated the two germline ends. CDR3 sequence (DNA): TGTGCCAGCATGTGGGGTTCCCAAGAGACCCAGTACTTC. Translated, it gives CASMWGSQETQYF.

The chain uses TRBV24-1 and TRBJ1-5; D unresolved. This CDR3 is 14 amino acids long. Germline V gives CDR1 KGHDR, CDR2 SFDVKD. V was clipped by 3 bases and J by 0 bases, with 5 bases between them. The CDR3 sequence is CATSDLNSNQPQHF. CDR3 DNA sequence: TGTGCCACCAGTGATCTGAATAGCAATCAGCCCCAGCATTTT.

This clonotype was recorded at least ten times. The CDR3 loop is CASSYGQSSSYEQYF. CDR3 nucleotides: TGTGCCAGCAGTTACGGCCAGTCAAGCTCCTACGAGCAGTACTTC. The chain employs TRBV6-6 and TRBJ2-7, with D unresolved. Germline V gene data show CDR1 as MNHNY and CDR2 as SVGAGI (reference sequence). Trimming shortened V by 2 bases and J by 0 bases, and 11 bases separated the two germline ends. The CDR3 has 15 residues.